Following are 16 T cell receptor beta chains from one sample sequenced in a study of T cell repertoires in aging, cancer and after chemotherapy. TRB rearrangements spanning V, D and J were amplified using mixed TRB-A/B primers. TCRdb recomputed calls from the multiplex PCR reads with MiXCR, one row per CDR3 protein. The sample lists about 6,000 distinct CDR3 sequences; roughly 23% were seen once. The template was genomic DNA from peripheral blood, not RNA. Sequenced sample: blood. The receptor source for this set is a human donor in good health.

This clonotype showed up just once. This CDR3 reads CASAGQGKETQYF. The DNA for the CDR3 is TGTGCCAGCGCGGGACAGGGAAAAGAGACCCAGTACTTC. The V and J genes are TRBV7-2 and TRBJ2-5, with 9 nucleotides matching TRBD1. The CDR3 has 13 amino acids. The germline V gene has CDR1 SGHTA and CDR2 FQGNSA. V lost 8 bases and J lost 3; bases outside the gene matches: 4.

This clonotype was found a few times. The chain links TRBV24-1 to TRBJ2-1; the match to TRBD1 covers 7 bases. The CDR3 is made up of 16 amino acids. The trim removed 0 bases at V and 8 bases at J, leaving 9 bases unmatched. Germline V gives CDR1 KGHDR, CDR2 SFDVKD. CDR3 region: CATSDLFSGGRDEQFF. For the CDR3, the DNA is TGTGCCACCAGTGATTTGTTCTCAGGGGGAAGGGATGAGCAGTTCTTC.

This clonotype has at least ten counts. The chain employs TRBV28 and TRBJ1-2; the D gene is possibly TRBD1 (6 bases). Trimming took 5 bases from V and 3 from J, leaving 22 bases between them. Germline V lookup: CDR1 MDHEN, CDR2 SYDVKM. This CDR3 spans 17 amino acids. The CDR3 protein is CASSSPTGTPTDYGYTF. In nucleotides, the CDR3 is TGTGCCAGCAGTAGCCCGACCGGGACACCGACCGACTATGGCTACACCTTC.

By share, this clonotype counts as medium-sized (0.01 to 0.1%). The chain employs TRBV18 and TRBJ1-3; D is uncertain. This CDR3 comprises 16 residues. V was cut by 3 bases and J by 4 bases, with 16 bases left in between. Germline V gene data show CDR1 as KGHSH and CDR2 as LQKENI. CDR3 sequence: CASSPRGRPSGNTIYF. CDR3 DNA sequence: TGTGCCAGCTCACCGCGCGGGAGGCCGAGCGGAAACACCATATATTTT.

By share, this clonotype ranks as medium-sized. This sequence joins TRBV6-5 and TRBJ2-1; 10 nucleotides line up with TRBD1. Germline-derived CDR1 and CDR2 are MNHEY and SVGAGI. The CDR3 is 16 residues long. V lost 5 bases, J lost 4 bases, and 8 bases stayed unmatched. CDR3 loop: CASSRIPGQGYNEQFF. DNA for the CDR3: TGTGCCAGCAGTCGAATTCCGGGACAGGGGTACAATGAGCAGTTCTTC.

There are a few counts of this clonotype. The chain couples TRBV21-1 to TRBJ2-7. TRBV21-1 is a known pseudogene. The CDR3 runs to 12 residues. CDR3 nucleotide sequence: TGTGCCAGCAGCAAAGTACTCCACGAGCAGTACTTC. This translates into CASSKVLHEQYF.

By sample fraction, this clonotype is medium-sized (0.01 to 0.1%). The chain is built from TRBV7-9 and TRBJ2-7; 7 nucleotides line up with TRBD1. V lost 5 bases, J lost 4 bases, and 2 bases stayed unmatched. The V gene's germline CDR1 is SEHNR and CDR2 FQNEAQ (reference sequence). The CDR3 runs 12 residues. The CDR3 spells CASSEGQYEQYF. The CDR3 DNA follows: TGTGCCAGCAGCGAGGGACAGTACGAGCAGTACTTC. Variable domain in full (rest from reference TRBV7-9 and TRBJ2-7): DTGVSQNPRHKITKRGQNVTFRCDPISEHNRLYWYRQTLGQGPEFLTYFQNEAQLEKSRLLSDRFSAERPKGSFSTLEIQRTEQGDSAMYLCASSEGQYEQYFGPGTRLTVT.

Comments on this clonotype: Since a much larger clone is just one base distant, this may be a read error. The CDR3 does not end in the conserved phenylalanine or tryptophan, so this is likely a read error. The chain couples TRBV6-4 to TRBJ1-2; weak D call: TRBD1 (5 bases). Per the germline V gene, CDR1 is MRHNA and CDR2 is SNTAGT. The V end was cut by 7 bases, the J end by 8 bases, with 11 bases between. This CDR3 has 11 residues. CDR3 protein: CASTRRGGYTL. In DNA form, the CDR3 reads TGTGCCAGCACCCGACGGGGGGGCTACACCTTA.

This clonotype is categorized as large. The CDR3 here is CASSDQVIYGYTF. The CDR3 DNA follows: TGTGCCAGCAGTGACCAGGTTATATATGGCTACACCTTC. The chain links TRBV6-1 to TRBJ1-2; no clear D. Deletions cut 3 bases from V and 5 bases from J, with 10 bases between. Germline V gene sequence: CDR1 MNHNS, CDR2 SASEGT. This CDR3 is built from 13 residues.

This clonotype is judged medium-sized. The chain couples TRBV5-5 to TRBJ1-1; TRBD1 agrees at 8 bases. The V gene's germline CDR1 is SGHKS and CDR2 YYEKEE (reference sequence). The V segment lost 0 bases and the J segment 6 bases; nucleotides outside the gene matches: 7. The CDR3 covers 15 residues. The DNA of the CDR3 is TGTGCCAGCAGCTTGGCCAACAGGGGGATGGCTGAAGCTTTCTTT. Translated: CASSLANRGMAEAFF.

In its sample, this clonotype is medium-sized (0.01 to 0.1%). The rearrangement links TRBV20-1 to TRBJ2-1; 9 nucleotides line up with TRBD2. CDR1 is DFQATT and CDR2 is SNEGSKA in the germline V gene (reference sequence). The CDR3 runs to 14 residues. V lost 3 bases and J lost 7; bases outside the gene matches: 7. The CDR3 DNA is TGCAGTGCTAGCAAAGCGGGAGGCCTGAATGAGCAGTTCTTC. Translated, it gives CSASKAGGLNEQFF.

In this sample, this clonotype is medium-sized (0.01 to 0.1%). This sequence joins TRBV7-2 and TRBJ1-1; 9 positions agree with TRBD1. V gave up 1 base and J gave up 10 bases; unmatched junction bases: 4. CDR3 length: 13 amino acids. CDR1 SGHTA and CDR2 FQGNSA come from the germline V gene. The CDR3 DNA sequence: TGTGCCAGCAGCTTAGGCCGGGACAGGGCAGCTTTCTTT. Translating it yields CASSLGRDRAAFF.

This clonotype has ten or more counts. This sequence joins TRBV4-2 and TRBJ1-1; D is undetermined. The CDR3 is 15 amino acids. Germline lookup yields CDR1 LGHNA and CDR2 YNFKEQ. Between the trimmed V and J ends, which lost 0 bases and 4 bases, there was a span of 12 bases. The CDR3 here is CASSQDLRETTEAFF. In DNA, the CDR3 is TGTGCCAGCAGCCAAGATTTGAGGGAGACCACTGAAGCTTTCTTT.

Within the sample, this clonotype is medium-sized. This sequence joins TRBV6-1 and TRBJ2-3; tentative D call: TRBD2 (5 bases). The CDR3 loop spans 16 amino acids. Between the trimmed V and J ends, which lost 3 bases and 1 base, there was a span of 14 bases. CDR1 is MNHNS and CDR2 is SASEGT in the germline V gene. The CDR3 sequence: CASSEGVSVGTDTQYF. The CDR3 DNA sequence: TGTGCCAGCAGTGAGGGAGTTTCAGTCGGCACAGATACGCAGTATTTT.

This clonotype was observed a few times. The chain carries TRBV10-3 and TRBJ2-3; perhaps TRBD2 as D (6 bases). The germline V gene encodes CDR1 ENHRY and CDR2 SYGVKD. This CDR3 has 14 residues. V was trimmed by 9 bases and J by 1 base, leaving 14 bases between them. The DNA of the CDR3 is TGTGCCATTAATTATAGCGGACGCACAGATACGCAGTATTTT. This translates into CAINYSGRTDTQYF.

The V gene is TRBV9, the J gene TRBJ2-1; 8 positions match TRBD2. V shed 0 bases, J shed 8 bases, and the junction held 7 bases outside the gene matches. Germline lookup yields CDR1 SGDLS and CDR2 YYNGEE. CDR3 size: 15 residues. The CDR3 DNA follows: TGTGCCAGCAGCGTAGTGGGACTAGAAGGCGATGAGCAGTTCTTC. It specifies CASSVVGLEGDEQFF.